Following are 11 T cell receptor beta chains from one sample sequenced in a study of monozygotic twins with cystic fibrosis. Here immunoSEQ multiplex PCR was the method, and the copy in TCRdb shows in-frame clones only, minus some. Of around 30,000 clones listed, 90% to 97% are singletons. Sequencing was carried out using blood. These receptors all come from a girl aged 2-10 years with cystic fibrosis.

V gene TRBV25-1 combines with J gene TRBJ1-2; no clear D gene. In germline, CDR1 is MGHDK, CDR2 SYGVNS. Trimming pared 0 bases from V and 3 bases from J, leaving 17 bases between. This CDR3 has 17 amino acids. The CDR3 DNA sequence: TGTGCCAGCAGTGAATATTTCCCAGGCAGTACCGACTATGGCTACACCTTC. This gives the protein CASSEYFPGSTDYGYTF.

V usage is TRBV6-6 and J usage is TRBJ1-4; the match to TRBD1 covers 7 bases. The CDR3 has 15 amino acids. Germline V gives CDR1 MNHNY, CDR2 SVGAGI (reference sequence). V was clipped by 5 bases and J by 7 bases; unmatched bases: 10. The CDR3 sequence is CASSVHRGMGEKLFF. In DNA form, the CDR3 reads TGTGCCAGCAGTGTGCACAGGGGAATGGGTGAAAAACTGTTTTTT.

The V call is TRBV7-2, the J call TRBJ1-2, with 7 bases aligning to TRBD1. This CDR3 is 15 amino acids long. CDR1 is SGHTA and CDR2 is FQGNSA in the germline V gene. J lost 4 bases, V lost 2 bases, and 7 bases had no gene match. CDR3: CASSLLTGTAYGYTF. DNA of the CDR3: TGTGCCAGCAGCTTATTAACTGGGACAGCCTATGGCTACACCTTC.

CDR3 region: CASSEAYGLAGSYEQYF. In nucleotides, the CDR3 is TGTGCCAGCAGTGAAGCCTACGGACTAGCGGGATCCTACGAGCAGTACTTC. The rearrangement joins TRBV2 to TRBJ2-7; 12 bases agree with TRBD2. Germline V CDR1 and CDR2: SNHLY, FYNNEI. This CDR3 comprises 17 residues. The V gene end was trimmed by 0 bases and the J gene end by 1 base; junction bases not matched to a gene: 4.

The V call is TRBV10-3, the J call TRBJ1-1; maybe TRBD1 (5 bases). The CDR3 is made up of 14 amino acids. Trimming cost V 6 bases and J 2 bases, with 13 bases left between them. In germline, CDR1 is ENHRY, CDR2 SYGVKD. CDR3 amino acids: CAIRPLGGNTEAFF. The CDR3 nucleotides are TGTGCCATCAGGCCCCTCGGGGGAAACACTGAAGCTTTCTTT.

The chain carries TRBV30 and TRBJ2-1, with D perhaps being TRBD1 or TRBD2 (6 bases each). This CDR3 comprises 14 residues. V was clipped by 1 base and J by 3 bases, with 10 bases between them. Germline V lookup: CDR1 GTSNPN, CDR2 SVGIG (reference sequence). CDR3 sequence (DNA): TGTGCCTGGAGTGGGAGGGGGAGCTACAATGAGCAGTTCTTC. Translation: CAWSGRGSYNEQFF.

This chain links TRBV7-8 with TRBJ2-3, with D perhaps assigned TRBD1 or TRBD2 (5 bases each). The V gene lost 11 bases and the J gene lost 5 bases, with 17 bases spanning the gap. The CDR3 runs to 13 residues. Germline V gene sequence: CDR1 SGHVS, CDR2 FQNEAQ. The CDR3 sequence is CAGVSMGVDTQYF. As DNA, the CDR3 is TGTGCCGGGGTATCGATGGGGGTAGATACGCAGTATTTT.

The rearrangement joins TRBV29-1 to TRBJ1-1; D gene uncertain. The CDR3 loop spans 12 amino acids. V was clipped by 8 bases and J by 0 bases, with 10 bases between them. Per the germline V gene, CDR1 is SQVTM and CDR2 is ANQGSEA. The CDR3 loop reads CSTTEMNTEAFF. The CDR3 bases are TGCAGCACGACGGAAATGAACACTGAAGCTTTCTTT.

This chain links TRBV30 with TRBJ2-1, with D perhaps matching TRBD1 or TRBD2 (5 bases each). Per the germline V gene, CDR1 is GTSNPN and CDR2 is SVGIG (reference sequence). The CDR3 is made up of 14 amino acids. V was pared by 4 bases and J by 9 bases, with 19 bases between. The CDR3 spells CAWMVSTGRGEQFF. The CDR3 nucleotides read TGTGCCTGGATGGTGAGCACGGGAAGGGGTGAGCAGTTCTTC.

The J gene is TRBJ1-1, the V gene TRBV7-9; a weak D match, TRBD1 (6 bases). This CDR3 has 14 residues. V lost 6 bases and J lost 0, with 11 bases in between. Germline CDR1 is SEHNR and CDR2 is FQNEAQ (reference sequence). The CDR3 spells CASRMDSMNTEAFF. As DNA, the CDR3 is TGTGCCAGCAGAATGGACAGCATGAACACTGAAGCTTTCTTT.

This clone was seen a single time. This chain links TRBV19 with TRBJ2-6; 7 nucleotides agree with TRBD1. This CDR3 has 15 amino acids. Germline V gene lookup returns CDR1 LNHDA and CDR2 SQIVND (reference sequence). Germline trimming cut 6 bases from V and 2 bases from J; bases unmatched to any gene: 4. CDR3 region: CASSLDRAGANVLTF. The CDR3 nucleotides read TGTGCCAGTAGCCTTGACAGGGCTGGGGCCAACGTCCTGACTTTC.